One T cell receptor (beta chain) is described in this entry. Its antigen target is currently unknown. A roughly 2.4 ml peripheral blood sample was drawn into PAXgene tubes per donor and stored at -80°C. Without T cell sorting, total RNA was isolated from whole blood using the PAXgene blood miRNA kit on an automated QIAcube. Deep TCRalpha and TCRbeta repertoire profiling with unique molecular barcoding was performed on peripheral blood of monozygotic twin pairs concordant or discordant for inflammatory bowel disease. Smoking habits were recorded for all twin pairs, with individuals classified as current, former or never smokers. The germline V gene yields MNHEY for CDR1 and SVGAGI for CDR2. Inclusive of the bounding cysteine and phenylalanine, the CDR3 is 16 residues long. No coding sequence is recorded. This entry belongs to a study of monozygotic twins with inflammatory bowel disease (dated by TCRdb to the late 2010s). Regarding the study in general: The full study comprised 28 monozygotic twin pairs: nine German pairs (four IBD-concordant, five IBD-discordant) and 19 IBD-discordant Danish pairs. The search for disease-associated traits relied mainly on comparing, within discordant pairs, IBD patients with their genetically identical healthy co-twins. Each individual had, on average, about 151 000 unique TCRalpha sequences and 181 000 unique TCRbeta sequences available for analysis.

The paper's findings and limits, for the study overall: Measured by the inverse Simpson index, TCRbeta repertoire diversity was lower in IBD patients than in their healthy co-twins. Repertoire similarity did not differ between concordant and discordant twins, which could be due to limited statistical power. No single strong signal or clonotype linked to IBD turned up in the results, so the idea that one exists was not supported. Compared with healthy twins, IBD patients shared fewer clonotypes with other individuals, and the difference was most pronounced in patients with signs of disease activity. Background noise and inter-individual variability may have been introduced into the repertoires by the differing immunosuppressive treatments among patients. The analysis was unable to tell apart different T cell subtypes.

The library came from 5' RACE. Preparation of each TCR library used approximately 3,700 ng of total RNA. For each sample, cDNA synthesis with SMARTScribe reverse transcriptase was split into eight separate reactions. During cDNA synthesis, unique molecular identifiers containing a 6-nucleotide sample barcode were introduced by template switching. Amplification of TCRalpha and TCRbeta cDNA involved two nested PCRs of around 16 and 10 cycles, and each PCR was followed by bead purification. Before amplification, the cDNA was both treated with uracil DNA-glycosylase and purified with the QIAquick PCR purification kit. The second PCR was the step at which Illumina TruSeq-compatible adapters and sample-specific barcodes were added. TapeStation and Qubit were used to check library quality and concentration, and roughly 4.9 ng of each library was pooled. Sequencing of the pooled libraries was done on an Illumina HiSeq2500 single-index Rapid Run using custom sequencing primers and 2 x 100 bp reads. Per the source publication's procedure: MiGEC version 1.2.6 was used for UMI-based consensus assembly, which corrected PCR and sequencing errors. MiXCR version 2.1.1 was used to carry out V(D)J alignment, clonotype assembly and CDR3 extraction. To normalise gene usage, clonotype sharing and MAIT/NKT TCR abundance, the analysis used the top 1000, 10 000 and 20 000 clonotypes per sample. Diversity was computed as the inverse Simpson index with the vegan R package after downsampling to 27 000 UMIs. Paired Mann-Whitney U tests were applied to discordant twin pairs, with Benjamini-Hochberg correction for multiple testing. TCRdb reprocessed the raw reads; every CDR3 protein sequence is a single record, and DNA is not supplied. These V and J calls rely on TCRdb rather than the paper's analysis. This sample's table contains 150,000 to 200,000 distinct CDR3 sequences. The top ten constitute 6% to 9.5% of the sample.

What was sequenced was blood. In this chain, TRBV6-5 is recombined with TRBJ2-1; no DNA is available, so the TRBD2 call from TCRdb remains unchecked. This TCR was recovered from a human donor with ulcerative colitis or Crohn's disease, or a healthy co-twin of an affected twin (not recorded which). The CDR3 has the sequence CASSYGTPRTYNEQFF.